The rows below give T cell receptor beta chains drawn from one sample of a study of shared clonotypes between healthy human individuals. The protocol was immunoSEQ multiplex PCR, while the TCRdb copy is restricted to in-frame clones and leaves out a portion. The table shows 95,000 to 120,000 clones, with around 66% occurring only once. Material for sequencing was memory CD8+ T cells sorted from blood. These receptors were collected from a woman in her thirties in good health. The CDR3 runs from the conserved cysteine through the conserved F or W. The order of the fields is CDR3 DNA, CDR3 protein, clone size, V gene, J gene, D gene. The D gene is left open where the match is weak. Size tells how often a clone was seen (once, few, many) or the class of an expanded clone, and some rows leave it out.

CDR3nt: TGTGCCAGCAGTTCCCAACGGTCTCTCATTAAAAGCAATCAGCCCCAGCATTTT; CDR3aa: CASSSQRSLIKSNQPQHF; abundance: NA; v_gene: TRBV28; j_gene: TRBJ1-5; d_gene: NA
CDR3nt: TGTGCCAGCAGCCAGACAGGGGGAAACAATCAGCCCCAGCATTTT; CDR3aa: CASSQTGGNNQPQHF; abundance: NA; v_gene: TRBV7-9; j_gene: TRBJ1-5; d_gene: TRBD1
CDR3nt: TGTGCCAGCAGCGTAGACAGGGTTGGTGGTGGGGCCAACGTCCTGACTTTC; CDR3aa: CASSVDRVGGGANVLTF; abundance: few; v_gene: TRBV2; j_gene: TRBJ2-6; d_gene: TRBD1
CDR3nt: TGCGCCAGCAGCTACGGACAGGGCCGCACTCTAGAGACCCAGTACTTC; CDR3aa: CASSYGQGRTLETQYF; abundance: NA; v_gene: TRBV5-1; j_gene: TRBJ2-5; d_gene: TRBD1
CDR3nt: TGTGCCAGCGCGCCGACTAGCGGACATTACGAGCAGTACTTC; CDR3aa: CASAPTSGHYEQYF; abundance: many; v_gene: TRBV27; j_gene: TRBJ2-7; d_gene: TRBD2
CDR3nt: TGTGCCAGCAGCTTACGAACAGGGCTGTACGAGCAGTACTTC; CDR3aa: CASSLRTGLYEQYF; abundance: NA; v_gene: TRBV4-2; j_gene: TRBJ2-7; d_gene: NA
CDR3nt: TGTGCCAGCAGCTTAACGGGGAGCTCCTACGAGCAGTACTTC; CDR3aa: CASSLTGSSYEQYF; abundance: NA; v_gene: TRBV5-2; j_gene: TRBJ2-7; d_gene: NA
CDR3nt: TGCAGCGCAGGGGGGAGTATTGCCTACAATGAGCAGTTCTTC; CDR3aa: CSAGGSIAYNEQFF; abundance: NA; v_gene: TRBV29-1; j_gene: TRBJ2-1; d_gene: NA
CDR3nt: TGTGCCAGTAGTATGATGGCCGCTAATGAAAAACTGTTTTTT; CDR3aa: CASSMMAANEKLFF; abundance: NA; v_gene: TRBV19; j_gene: TRBJ1-4; d_gene: NA
CDR3nt: TGTGCCAGCACGGCACATACTAACTATGGCTACACCTTC; CDR3aa: CASTAHTNYGYTF; abundance: NA; v_gene: TRBV6-5; j_gene: TRBJ1-2; d_gene: NA
CDR3nt: TGTGCGACGCTTGGGGCCAACGTCCTGACTTTC; CDR3aa: CATLGANVLTF; abundance: few; v_gene: TRBV2; j_gene: TRBJ2-6; d_gene: NA
CDR3nt: TGTGCCAGCAGTTTAACTAGCGGGGCCTACAATGAGCAGTTCTTC; CDR3aa: CASSLTSGAYNEQFF; abundance: many; v_gene: TRBV28; j_gene: TRBJ2-1; d_gene: TRBD2
CDR3nt: TGTGCCAGCAGTTTATTCAGGTCTAATGAAAAACTGTTTTTT; CDR3aa: CASSLFRSNEKLFF; abundance: NA; v_gene: TRBV28; j_gene: TRBJ1-4; d_gene: NA
CDR3nt: TGTGCCAGCAGTTTCACCGGGACACGCTACGAGCAGTACTTC; CDR3aa: CASSFTGTRYEQYF; abundance: NA; v_gene: TRBV27; j_gene: TRBJ2-7; d_gene: NA
CDR3nt: TGTGCCAGCAGCCAGCCCCGACAGCCTCGCTACAATGAGCAGTTCTTC; CDR3aa: CASSQPRQPRYNEQFF; abundance: once; v_gene: TRBV7-9; j_gene: TRBJ2-1; d_gene: NA
CDR3nt: TGTGCCAGCAGTGAATCGACCAGCCACCAAGAGACCCAGTACTTC; CDR3aa: CASSESTSHQETQYF; abundance: NA; v_gene: TRBV25-1; j_gene: TRBJ2-5; d_gene: NA